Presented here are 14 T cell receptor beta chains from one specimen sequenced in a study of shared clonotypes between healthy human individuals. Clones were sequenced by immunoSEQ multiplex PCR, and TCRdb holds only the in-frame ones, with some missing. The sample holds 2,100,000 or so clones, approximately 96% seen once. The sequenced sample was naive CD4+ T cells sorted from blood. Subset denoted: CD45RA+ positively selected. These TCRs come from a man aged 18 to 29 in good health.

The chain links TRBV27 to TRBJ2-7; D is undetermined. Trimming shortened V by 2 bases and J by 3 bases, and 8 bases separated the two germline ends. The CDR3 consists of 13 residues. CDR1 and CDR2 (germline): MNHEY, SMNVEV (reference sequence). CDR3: CASSLRSHYEQYF. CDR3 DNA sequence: TGTGCCAGCAGTTTAAGGTCCCACTACGAGCAGTACTTC.

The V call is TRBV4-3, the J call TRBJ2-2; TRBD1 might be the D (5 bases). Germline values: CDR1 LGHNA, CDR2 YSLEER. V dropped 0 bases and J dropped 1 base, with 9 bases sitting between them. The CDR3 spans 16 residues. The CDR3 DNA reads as TGCGCCAGCAGCCAAGAGGCAGGGCGGAACACCGGGGAGCTGTTTTTT. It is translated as CASSQEAGRNTGELFF.

The CDR3 coding sequence is TGTGCCAGCAGTCTAGGCATCTTAAACAATGAGCAGTTCTTC. Its translation: CASSLGILNNEQFF. The gene calls are TRBV2 and TRBJ2-1; D is undetermined. The germline V and J ends were trimmed by 5 bases and 5 bases, with 13 bases remaining between them. Germline assignment: CDR1 SNHLY and CDR2 FYNNEI. CDR3 length equals 14 residues.

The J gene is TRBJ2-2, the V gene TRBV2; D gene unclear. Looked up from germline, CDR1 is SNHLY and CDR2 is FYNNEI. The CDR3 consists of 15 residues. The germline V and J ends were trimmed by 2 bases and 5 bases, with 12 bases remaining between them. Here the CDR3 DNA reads TGTGCCAGCAGTGAATCAAGCCAAGGGACCGGGGAGCTGTTTTTT. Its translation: CASSESSQGTGELFF.

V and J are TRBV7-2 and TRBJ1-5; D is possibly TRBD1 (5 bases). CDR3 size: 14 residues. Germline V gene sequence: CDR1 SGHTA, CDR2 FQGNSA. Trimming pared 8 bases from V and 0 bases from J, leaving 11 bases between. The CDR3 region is CASEVGGSNQPQHF. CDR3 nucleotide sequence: TGTGCCAGCGAGGTGGGGGGTAGCAATCAGCCCCAGCATTTT. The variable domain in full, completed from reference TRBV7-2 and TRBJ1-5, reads GAGVSQSPSNKVTEKGKDVELRCDPISGHTALYWYRQSLGQGLEFLIYFQGNSAPDKSGLPSDRFSAERTGGSVSTLTIQRTQQEDSAVYLCASEVGGSNQPQHFGDGTRLSIL.

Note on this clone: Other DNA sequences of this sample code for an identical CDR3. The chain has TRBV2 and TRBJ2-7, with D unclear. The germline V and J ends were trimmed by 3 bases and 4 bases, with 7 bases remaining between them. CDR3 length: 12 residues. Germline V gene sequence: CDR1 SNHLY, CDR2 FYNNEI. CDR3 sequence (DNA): TGTGCCAGCAGTGAGCAAGGTTACGAGCAGTACTTC. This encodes CASSEQGYEQYF. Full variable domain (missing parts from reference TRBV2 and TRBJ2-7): EPEVTQTPSHQVTQMGQEVILRCVPISNHLYFYWYRQILGQKVEFLVSFYNNEISEKSEIFDDQFSVERPDGSNFTLKIRSTKLEDSAMYFCASSEQGYEQYFGPGTRLTVT.

The CDR3: CASSEIVGGTF. CDR3 bases: TGTGCCAGCAGTGAGATTGTCGGGGGGACCTTC. V is TRBV2 and J is TRBJ1-2, with D perhaps TRBD1 (5 bases). V gave up 3 bases and J gave up 14 bases, with 13 bases separating them. The CDR3 length is 11 residues. CDR1 and CDR2 (germline): SNHLY, FYNNEI.

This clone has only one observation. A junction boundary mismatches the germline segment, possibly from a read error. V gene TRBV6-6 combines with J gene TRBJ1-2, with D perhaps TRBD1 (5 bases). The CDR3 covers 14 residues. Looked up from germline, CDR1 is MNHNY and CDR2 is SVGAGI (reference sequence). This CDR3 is CASTYQGYPGGYTF. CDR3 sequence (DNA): TGTGCCAGCACTTACCAGGGCTACCCGGGGGGCTACACCTTC.

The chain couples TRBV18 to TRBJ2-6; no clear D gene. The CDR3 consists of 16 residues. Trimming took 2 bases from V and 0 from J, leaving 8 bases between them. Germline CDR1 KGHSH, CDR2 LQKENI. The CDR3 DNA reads TGTGCCAGCTCACCAGCAAGAACCTCTGGGGCCAACGTCCTGACTTTC. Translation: CASSPARTSGANVLTF.

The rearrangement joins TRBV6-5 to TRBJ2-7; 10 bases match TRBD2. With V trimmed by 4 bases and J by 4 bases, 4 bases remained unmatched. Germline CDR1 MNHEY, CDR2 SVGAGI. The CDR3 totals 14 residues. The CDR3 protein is CASSSLAGAYEQYF. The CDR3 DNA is TGTGCCAGCAGTTCTCTAGCGGGGGCATACGAGCAGTACTTC.

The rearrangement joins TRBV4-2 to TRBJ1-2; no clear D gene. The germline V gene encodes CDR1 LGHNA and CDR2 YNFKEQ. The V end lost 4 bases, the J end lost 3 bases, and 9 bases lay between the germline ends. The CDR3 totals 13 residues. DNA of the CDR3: TGTGCCAGCAGCCCCGGGCCGCACTATGGCTACACCTTC. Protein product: CASSPGPHYGYTF.

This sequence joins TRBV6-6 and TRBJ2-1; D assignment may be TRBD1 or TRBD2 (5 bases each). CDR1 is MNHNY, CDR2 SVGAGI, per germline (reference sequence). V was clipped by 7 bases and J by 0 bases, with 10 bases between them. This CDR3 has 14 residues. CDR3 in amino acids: CASKGTFSYNEQFF. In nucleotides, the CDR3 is TGTGCCAGCAAGGGGACGTTCTCCTACAATGAGCAGTTCTTC.

For the CDR3, the DNA is TGTGCCAGCAGGACACAGGGGGGAGGAGATACGCAGTATTTT. This encodes CASRTQGGGDTQYF. The V and J genes are TRBV5-4 and TRBJ2-3; 8 bases map to TRBD1. Trimming at V came to 5 bases and at J to 5 bases, leaving 7 bases not matched to a gene. This CDR3 contains 14 residues. Germline CDR1 reads SGHNT; CDR2 reads YYREEE (reference sequence).

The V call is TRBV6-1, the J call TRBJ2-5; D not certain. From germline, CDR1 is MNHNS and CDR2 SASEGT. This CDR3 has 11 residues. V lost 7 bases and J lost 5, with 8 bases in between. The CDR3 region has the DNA TGTGCCAGCAAGATTGCGGAGACCCAGTACTTC. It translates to CASKIAETQYF.